The rows below give T cell receptor beta chains drawn from one sample of a study of blood T cell repertoires in COVID-19. Measured with immunoSEQ multiplex PCR; TCRdb has only the in-frame clones, and not every one. This sample has approximately 56,000 clones, with around 80% found just once. The sequencing sample was made of peripheral blood. These receptors all stem from a woman aged 80 or over with acute or convalescent COVID-19. CDR3s include the opening cysteine and the closing phenylalanine or tryptophan. A D gene is named only where the DNA matches it firmly. Clone size, where shown, is once, few, many, or a class for clones that have expanded.

clone_size: NA; v_call: TRBV29-1; j_call: TRBJ1-5; d_call: NA; cdr3_nt: TGCAGCGTTGCGGGGCAGGGGAGCAATCAGCCCCAGCATTTT; cdr3_aa: CSVAGQGSNQPQHF
clone_size: NA; v_call: TRBV18; j_call: TRBJ1-1; d_call: NA; cdr3_nt: TGTGCCAGCTCACGCGGGAGAGACGCTGAAGCTTTCTTT; cdr3_aa: CASSRGRDAEAFF
clone_size: NA; v_call: TRBV11-3; j_call: TRBJ2-1; d_call: TRBD2; cdr3_nt: TGTGCCAGCAGCCCAGGACTAGCGGACTACAATGAGCAGTTCTTC; cdr3_aa: CASSPGLADYNEQFF
clone_size: NA; v_call: TRBV3-1/TRBV3-2; j_call: TRBJ1-1; d_call: NA; cdr3_nt: TGTGCCAGCAGCCAAGAGAATGGCAGGGCCTCCACTGAAGCTTTCTTT; cdr3_aa: CASSQENGRASTEAFF
clone_size: NA; v_call: TRBV19; j_call: TRBJ2-2; d_call: NA; cdr3_nt: TGTGCCAGTAGTCCGGGACAGAACACCGGGGAGCTGTTTTTT; cdr3_aa: CASSPGQNTGELFF
clone_size: NA; v_call: TRBV5-6; j_call: TRBJ2-1; d_call: TRBD2; cdr3_nt: TGTGCCAGCAGCTGGGGACTAGCGGGGTTAACGAATGAGCAGTTCTTC; cdr3_aa: CASSWGLAGLTNEQFF
clone_size: NA; v_call: TRBV19; j_call: TRBJ1-2; d_call: TRBD1; cdr3_nt: TGTGCCAGTAGTATAACAGGGGGCAAGGGGGGCTACACCTTC; cdr3_aa: CASSITGGKGGYTF
clone_size: few; v_call: TRBV18; j_call: TRBJ2-7; d_call: TRBD1; cdr3_nt: TGTGCCAGCTCATCGGGGACAGACTACGAGCAGTACTTC; cdr3_aa: CASSSGTDYEQYF
clone_size: NA; v_call: TRBV6-5; j_call: TRBJ1-1; d_call: TRBD1; cdr3_nt: TGTGCCAGCTTACAGGGGGCCACTGAAGCTTTCTTT; cdr3_aa: CASLQGATEAFF
clone_size: NA; v_call: TRBV6-5; j_call: TRBJ2-4; d_call: TRBD1; cdr3_nt: TGTGCCAGCAGCCGGGACAGGGGGGACATTCAGTACTTC; cdr3_aa: CASSRDRGDIQYF
clone_size: NA; v_call: TRBV6-1; j_call: TRBJ2-5; d_call: TRBD1; cdr3_nt: TGTGCCAGCAGTGAACGACAGGGGGGCCCAGAGACCCAGTACTTC; cdr3_aa: CASSERQGGPETQYF
clone_size: NA; v_call: TRBV3-1/TRBV3-2; j_call: TRBJ1-2; d_call: NA; cdr3_nt: TGTGCCAGCAGCCACGGGGGTTCCGGCTACACCTTC; cdr3_aa: CASSHGGSGYTF
clone_size: few; v_call: TRBV12-5; j_call: TRBJ2-2; d_call: NA; cdr3_nt: TGTGCTAGTGTTCGGCGGGGCTCCGGGGAGCTGTTTTTT; cdr3_aa: CASVRRGSGELFF
clone_size: many; v_call: TRBV2; j_call: TRBJ2-1; d_call: TRBD1; cdr3_nt: TGTGCCAGCAGTGACAGTATTAGCCTAGGGACAGGGGGTCGCGAGCAGTTCTTC; cdr3_aa: CASSDSISLGTGGREQFF
clone_size: NA; v_call: TRBV9; j_call: TRBJ1-5; d_call: NA; cdr3_nt: TGTGCCAGCAGCCAAGGGGTTGGCAATCAGCCCCAGCATTTT; cdr3_aa: CASSQGVGNQPQHF
clone_size: NA; v_call: TRBV6-5; j_call: TRBJ2-7; d_call: TRBD1; cdr3_nt: TGTGCCAGCAGATCCGGGACAGGGAGGTCCTACGAGCAGTACTTC; cdr3_aa: CASRSGTGRSYEQYF
clone_size: NA; v_call: TRBV9; j_call: TRBJ1-2; d_call: NA; cdr3_nt: TGTGCCAGCAGCCCTCACACGGACACAAACTATGGCTACACCTTC; cdr3_aa: CASSPHTDTNYGYTF